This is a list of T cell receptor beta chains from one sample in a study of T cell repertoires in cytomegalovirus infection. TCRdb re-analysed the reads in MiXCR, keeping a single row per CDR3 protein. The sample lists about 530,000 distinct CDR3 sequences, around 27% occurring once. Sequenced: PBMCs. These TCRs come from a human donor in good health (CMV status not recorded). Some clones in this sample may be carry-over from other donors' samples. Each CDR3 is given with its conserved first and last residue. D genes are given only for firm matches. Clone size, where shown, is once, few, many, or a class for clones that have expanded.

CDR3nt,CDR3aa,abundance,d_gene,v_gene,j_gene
TGTGCCAGCAGCTTAGGGGACGGACACTATGGCTACACCTTC,CASSLGDGHYGYTF,few,-,TRBV7-2,TRBJ1-2
TGTGCCAGCAGCGAGGACAGGGGGCGATTCACAGATACGCAGTATTTT,CASSEDRGRFTDTQYF,-,TRBD1,TRBV28,TRBJ2-3
TGTGCCAGCAGCTTGGGGACCCTACGGAGAAATGGCTACACCTTC,CASSLGTLRRNGYTF,many,-,TRBV7-2,TRBJ1-2
TGTGCCACCAGCTTGCGGGCTTCAGAGACCCAGTACTTC,CATSLRASETQYF,few,-,TRBV15,TRBJ2-5
TGTGCCAGCAGTGAACGGGTAGCGGGGTACCAAGAGACCCAGTACTTC,CASSERVAGYQETQYF,-,TRBD2,TRBV6-1,TRBJ2-5
TGCGCCAGCAGCCATACCCAAACAGGGTATCAAGAGACCCAGTACTTC,CASSHTQTGYQETQYF,-,-,TRBV5-1,TRBJ2-5
TGTGCCAGCAGTTACGGCCAGAACACTGAAGCTTTCTTT,CASSYGQNTEAFF,-,-,TRBV6-5,TRBJ1-1
TGTGCCAGCAGCCACGGCCAGTGGAGGGAGCGGGGTTATGAGCAGTTCTTC,CASSHGQWRERGYEQFF,-,TRBD2,TRBV11-2,TRBJ2-1
TGTGCCAGCATGGGAGGCTCTGGAAACACCATATATTTT,CASMGGSGNTIYF,few,-,TRBV27,TRBJ1-3
TGTGCCAGCAGCTTCAGCCACAATGAGCAGTTCTTC,CASSFSHNEQFF,many,-,TRBV7-2,TRBJ2-1
TGTGCCAGCAGCGCCCCAAACAGGGGGCAGCGGGAGACCCAGTACTTC,CASSAPNRGQRETQYF,few,TRBD1,TRBV7-8,TRBJ2-5
TGTGCCAGCAGTTACTGGAAGGGGCGACTGAATGAGCAGTTCTTC,CASSYWKGRLNEQFF,-,-,TRBV6-2/TRBV6-3,TRBJ2-1
TGTGCCAGCAGCTTGGAGGGACGGATTCAGCCCCAGCATTTT,CASSLEGRIQPQHF,few,-,TRBV5-8,TRBJ1-5
TGCAGTGCTCGAGGACTAGCGGCAACCTACAATGAGCAGTTCTTC,CSARGLAATYNEQFF,-,TRBD2,TRBV20-1,TRBJ2-1
TGTGCCAGCAGCTTAGCGGGGGGGCGAAAAAACATTCAGTACTTC,CASSLAGGRKNIQYF,few,-,TRBV7-8,TRBJ2-4
TGTGCCACCACTTATAGGCGGAAACAGGCGACATTATACAATGAGCAGTTCTTC,CATTYRRKQATLYNEQFF,-,-,TRBV19,TRBJ2-1
TGTGCCAGCAGCTTTCCCTTTCGGGGCTACACCTTC,CASSFPFRGYTF,many,-,TRBV7-9,TRBJ1-2
TGTGCCTGGAGTGGCCCTCAGGGTAACACCGGGGAGCTGTTTTTT,CAWSGPQGNTGELFF,-,-,TRBV30,TRBJ2-2
TGCAGCGGGAATGGGTTGTTGGGCACAGATACGCAGTATTTT,CSGNGLLGTDTQYF,few,-,TRBV29-1,TRBJ2-3
TGCAGCGCAAACCCGGGACAGGGGGATGAAAAACTGTTTTTT,CSANPGQGDEKLFF,-,TRBD1,TRBV29-1,TRBJ1-4
TGTGCCAGCAGCGGGGACAGGACTATCTACGAGCAGTACTTC,CASSGDRTIYEQYF,-,TRBD1,TRBV5-6,TRBJ2-7
TGTGCCAGCAGCGCCAGGGGGGTGAGCTCCTACAATGAGCAGTTCTTC,CASSARGVSSYNEQFF,few,-,TRBV7-6,TRBJ2-1
TGTGCCAGCAGTAGAAGCGGGCTGAACACTGAAGCTTTCTTT,CASSRSGLNTEAFF,few,-,TRBV6-1,TRBJ1-1
TGCAGCGCCCGCCGGCAGTCTTTTGGTGAGCAGTTCTTC,CSARRQSFGEQFF,-,-,TRBV29-1,TRBJ2-1
TGTGCCATCAACAAGCGGGAGGCCCACGGGGATGAGCAGTTCTTC,CAINKREAHGDEQFF,-,TRBD2,TRBV10-3,TRBJ2-1
TGTGCCAGCAGCTTGGGGGGCCTGCCGTCGAACAATGAGCAGTTCTTC,CASSLGGLPSNNEQFF,-,-,TRBV5-4,TRBJ2-1
TGTGCCAGCAGCTTACGGGGGTCCCAAACGACCGGGGAGCTGTTTTTT,CASSLRGSQTTGELFF,-,-,TRBV11-2,TRBJ2-2
TGTGCCAGCAGCCGAGGGGAACTAGCCAAAAACATTCAGTACTTC,CASSRGELAKNIQYF,-,-,TRBV6-5,TRBJ2-4
TGTGCCAGCAGCTTTGGGGACAGCAACTACTTC,CASSFGDSNYF,few,TRBD1,TRBV5-6,TRBJ2-4
TGTGCCAGCAGTTTGGGAATGAGGGGATGGGTATCCAATGAGCAGTTCTTC,CASSLGMRGWVSNEQFF,few,-,TRBV12-3/TRBV12-4,TRBJ2-1
TGTGCCAGCAGCCCTAGCGGGATCCAAGAGACCCAGTACTTC,CASSPSGIQETQYF,many,TRBD2,TRBV7-2,TRBJ2-5
TGTGCCAGCAGCCCACTAGCTCGGGGCCCAGATACGCAGTATTTT,CASSPLARGPDTQYF,few,-,TRBV12-3/TRBV12-4,TRBJ2-3